The 22 T cell receptor beta chains in this list originate from one sample, sequenced in a study of blood T cell repertoires in COVID-19. TCRdb keeps only in-frame clones here, not all; method: immunoSEQ multiplex PCR. The sample gives 100,000 to 150,000 clones, 70% to 75% of which show up once; around 6% is in the top ten. The material sequenced was peripheral blood. All receptors come from a man of 80 years or more with COVID-19, enrolled during active disease.

The rearrangement links TRBV6-2 or TRBV6-3 to TRBJ2-1; D may be TRBD2 (5 bases). Germline V gene data show CDR1 as MNHEY and CDR2 as SVGEGT. This CDR3 has 15 residues. The ends were cut back, 7 bases at V and 0 bases at J, with 13 bases in the middle. CDR3 coding DNA: TGTGCCAGCACCCCCGCGAGGGACTCCTACAATGAGCAGTTCTTC. Its protein product is CASTPARDSYNEQFF.

V and J are TRBV9 and TRBJ2-7; D is perhaps TRBD1 (6 bases). CDR3 length: 14 residues. V was trimmed by 0 bases and J by 4 bases, leaving 11 bases between them. CDR1 and CDR2 (germline): SGDLS, YYNGEE. In DNA, the CDR3 is TGTGCCAGCAGCGTAGGTGGGGGCTTGTACGAGCAGTACTTC. This translates into CASSVGGGLYEQYF.

The chain combines TRBV7-9 with TRBJ1-4, with a tentative D call TRBD1 (5 bases). Germline V lookup: CDR1 SEHNR, CDR2 FQNEAQ (reference sequence). The CDR3 covers 15 residues. V lost 10 bases, J lost 4 bases, and 19 bases lay in between. The CDR3: CATPAVDSLNEKLFF. The CDR3 DNA reads as TGTGCCACCCCAGCCGTAGACAGTCTTAATGAAAAACTGTTTTTT.

This clone was picked up a small number of times. J is TRBJ1-1 and V is TRBV27, with a possible D match to TRBD1 (5 bases). CDR3 length equals 14 residues. Between the trimmed V and J ends, which lost 3 bases and 5 bases, there was a span of 13 bases. CDR1 and CDR2 (germline): MNHEY, SMNVEV (reference sequence). This chain's CDR3 is CASSFGGGWTEAFF. The CDR3, as DNA: TGTGCCAGCAGTTTCGGGGGAGGGTGGACTGAAGCTTTCTTT.

V gene TRBV6-5 combines with J gene TRBJ2-7; 8 bases agree with TRBD1. This CDR3 spans 15 amino acids. Trimming cost V 2 bases and J 5 bases; bases outside gene matches: 8. Germline-derived CDR1 and CDR2 are MNHEY and SVGAGI. CDR3 residues: CASSYAWTGRNEQYF. In DNA form, the CDR3 reads TGTGCCAGCAGTTACGCCTGGACAGGGCGCAACGAGCAGTACTTC.

The chain is built from TRBV29-1 and TRBJ2-2; tentatively, D is TRBD1 (5 bases). The CDR3 contains 15 residues. Trimming removed 3 bases from V and 6 bases from J, with 17 bases in between. CDR1 is SQVTM and CDR2 is ANQGSEA in the germline V gene. The CDR3 DNA reads TGCAGCGTTGATCGAAGGGGCGGCGGATCCGGGGAGCTGTTTTTT. This gives the protein CSVDRRGGGSGELFF.

This rearrangement joins TRBV6-5 to TRBJ2-2; 7 bases map to TRBD2. Unmatched junction bases numbered 4, after V lost 0 bases and J lost 3 bases. This CDR3 spans 16 amino acids. The germline gives CDR1 MNHEY, CDR2 SVGAGI. CDR3 residues: CASSYSAGEHTGELFF. The CDR3 nucleotides read TGTGCCAGCAGTTACTCGGCGGGAGAACACACCGGGGAGCTGTTTTTT.

The chain uses TRBV11-2 and TRBJ1-2; D unresolved. The germline V and J ends were trimmed by 1 base and 2 bases, with 8 bases remaining between them. Looked up from germline, CDR1 is SGHAT and CDR2 is FQNNGV. The CDR3 is 14 residues long. CDR3 sequence (DNA): TGTGCCAGCAGCTTAGCGGGCGGGAACTATGGCTACACCTTC. Protein sequence: CASSLAGGNYGYTF.

The chain couples TRBV7-3 to TRBJ2-3; the match to TRBD2 covers 9 bases. Germline V CDR1 and CDR2: SGHTA, FQGTGA. V lost 3 bases to trimming and J lost 4 bases; unmatched junction nucleotides: 11. This CDR3 has 17 amino acids. CDR3 protein: CASSFRGREGHADTQYF. The CDR3 DNA reads as TGTGCCAGCAGCTTTCGGGGGCGGGAGGGCCATGCAGATACGCAGTATTTT.

The V call is TRBV11-2, the J call TRBJ2-2, with 9 bases matching TRBD1. This CDR3 region has 16 residues. The V gene's germline CDR1 is SGHAT and CDR2 FQNNGV. J lost 4 bases, V lost 1 base, and 4 bases had no gene match. In DNA form, the CDR3 reads TGTGCCAGCAGCTTAGGGAGACAGGGGGGCACCGGGGAGCTGTTTTTT. This codes for CASSLGRQGGTGELFF.

J is TRBJ1-1 and V is TRBV6-2 or TRBV6-3; TRBD1 is a possible D gene (5 bases). The germline gives CDR1 MNHEY, CDR2 SVGEGT. Trimming took 6 bases from V and 1 from J, leaving 9 bases between them. This CDR3 region has 13 residues. For the CDR3, the DNA is TGTGCCAGCAGCACGGGGGAGAACACTGAAGCTTTCTTT. This encodes CASSTGENTEAFF.

The chain joins TRBV5-1 to TRBJ2-3, with 7 positions matching TRBD1. The germline V gene encodes CDR1 SGHRS and CDR2 YFSETQ. The CDR3 loop spans 14 amino acids. The trim removed 0 bases at V and 5 bases at J, leaving 3 bases unmatched. The CDR3, as DNA: TGCGCCAGCAGCTTGGAGGGGGCGAGAGATACGCAGTATTTT. This gives the protein CASSLEGARDTQYF.

The rearrangement joins TRBV7-8 to TRBJ2-7; 9 nucleotides agree with TRBD2. This CDR3 has 19 amino acids. CDR1 and CDR2 from the germline V gene are SGHVS and FQNEAQ. Losses at the gene ends were 8 bases for V and 0 bases for J; bases not matched to a gene: 20. The CDR3 DNA reads TGTGCCAGCGGTCTCAGGGCTAGCGGGGTGAGGGGCAGCTCCTACGAGCAGTACTTC. As protein: CASGLRASGVRGSSYEQYF.

The chain is built from TRBV28 and TRBJ2-1, with D maybe TRBD2 (6 bases). The germline gives CDR1 MDHEN, CDR2 SYDVKM. This CDR3 region has 15 residues. The CDR3 region is CASNGAQRAGDEQFF. CDR3 nucleotide sequence: TGTGCTTCGAACGGGGCCCAGCGGGCCGGGGATGAGCAGTTCTTC.

This clone was recorded a few times. The CDR3 is CAISEEVAGKGELFF. The CDR3 DNA reads as TGTGCCATCAGTGAGGAAGTAGCGGGAAAGGGGGAGCTGTTTTTT. The rearrangement uses TRBV10-3 and TRBJ2-2; 8 bases map to TRBD2. Germline CDR1 and CDR2: ENHRY and SYGVKD. J lost 8 bases, V lost 2 bases, and 7 bases had no gene match. CDR3 size: 15 residues.

The J gene is TRBJ1-2, the V gene TRBV3-1 (or the pseudogene TRBV3-2); 7 bases line up with TRBD1. This CDR3 has 15 residues. With V trimmed by 2 bases and J by 8 bases, 11 bases remained unmatched. CDR1 and CDR2 from the germline V gene are LGHDT and YNNKEL (reference sequence). This chain's CDR3 is CASSQRETGVGGYTF. The CDR3 bases are TGTGCCAGCAGCCAAAGGGAAACAGGGGTCGGCGGCTACACCTTC.

The chain has TRBV7-9 and TRBJ2-1, with D maybe TRBD2 (5 bases). The V end was cut by 5 bases, the J end by 0 bases, with 14 bases between. The germline V gene encodes CDR1 SEHNR and CDR2 FQNEAQ (reference sequence). The CDR3 is 16 residues long. The CDR3 loop reads CASSPLSVSSYNEQFF. CDR3 DNA: TGTGCCAGCAGCCCCCTTAGCGTGAGCTCCTACAATGAGCAGTTCTTC.

The chain employs TRBV5-4 and TRBJ1-1, with D uncertain. The germline V and J ends were trimmed by 0 bases and 0 bases, with 9 bases remaining between them. CDR3 length equals 15 residues. Germline CDR1 is SGHNT and CDR2 is YYREEE (reference sequence). CDR3 sequence reads: CASSLAATMNTEAFF. CDR3 coding DNA: TGTGCCAGCAGCTTGGCCGCGACAATGAACACTGAAGCTTTCTTT.

The gene calls are TRBV4-1 and TRBJ2-2; 9 bases fit TRBD1. With V trimmed by 5 bases and J by 0 bases, 1 base remained unmatched. This CDR3 comprises 15 residues. The germline CDR1 and CDR2 sequences are MGHRA and YSYEKL. The CDR3 sequence is CASSRTGANTGELFF. The CDR3 DNA reads as TGCGCCAGCAGCAGGACAGGGGCGAACACCGGGGAGCTGTTTTTT.

The chain joins TRBV11-1 to TRBJ2-5; a possible D gene is TRBD1 (5 bases). The CDR3 consists of 14 residues. The V end lost 7 bases, the J end lost 0 bases, and 12 bases lay between the germline ends. Germline CDR1 is SGHAT and CDR2 is FQDESV (reference sequence). This chain's CDR3 is CASTPETDQETQYF. For the CDR3, the DNA is TGTGCCAGCACCCCGGAGACAGACCAAGAGACCCAGTACTTC.

V gene TRBV28 combines with J gene TRBJ2-2; 7 bases map to TRBD1. In germline, CDR1 is MDHEN, CDR2 SYDVKM. The length of the CDR3 is 19 residues. The junction had 16 bases not matched to a gene; V was cut back by 4 bases and J by 2 bases. CDR3 nucleotides: TGTGCCAGCAGTTACGTTCCCCCCGCCGGGACAGAAAACACCGGGGAGCTGTTTTTT. The encoded protein is CASSYVPPAGTENTGELFF.

This chain uses TRBV19 with TRBJ2-1, with 7 nucleotides matching TRBD2. V dropped 1 base and J dropped 0; count of bases not matched to a gene: 3. Germline V CDR1 and CDR2: LNHDA, SQIVND (reference sequence). The CDR3 runs to 16 residues. The chain's CDR3 is CASSIVGGSSYNEQFF. DNA for the CDR3: TGTGCCAGTAGTATAGTGGGCGGGAGCTCCTACAATGAGCAGTTCTTC.